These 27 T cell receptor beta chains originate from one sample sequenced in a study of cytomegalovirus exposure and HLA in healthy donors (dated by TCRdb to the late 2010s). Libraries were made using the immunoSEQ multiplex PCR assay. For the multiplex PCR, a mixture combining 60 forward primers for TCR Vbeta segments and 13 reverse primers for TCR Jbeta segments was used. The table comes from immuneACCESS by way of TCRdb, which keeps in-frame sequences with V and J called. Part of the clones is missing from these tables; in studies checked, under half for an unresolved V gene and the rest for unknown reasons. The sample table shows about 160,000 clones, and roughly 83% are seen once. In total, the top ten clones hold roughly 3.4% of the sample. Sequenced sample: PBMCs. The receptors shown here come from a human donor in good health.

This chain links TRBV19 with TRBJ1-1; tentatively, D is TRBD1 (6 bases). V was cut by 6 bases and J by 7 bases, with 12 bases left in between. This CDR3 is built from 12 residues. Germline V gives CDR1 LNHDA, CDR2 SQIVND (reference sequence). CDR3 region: CASRGGLNEAFF. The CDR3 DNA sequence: TGTGCCAGTAGGGGGGGGCTGAATGAAGCTTTCTTT.

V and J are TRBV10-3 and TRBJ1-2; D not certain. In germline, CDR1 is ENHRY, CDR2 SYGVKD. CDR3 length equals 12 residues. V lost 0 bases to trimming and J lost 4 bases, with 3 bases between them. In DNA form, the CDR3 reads TGTGCCATCAGTGAGTCGAGCTATGGCTACACCTTC. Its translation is CAISESSYGYTF.

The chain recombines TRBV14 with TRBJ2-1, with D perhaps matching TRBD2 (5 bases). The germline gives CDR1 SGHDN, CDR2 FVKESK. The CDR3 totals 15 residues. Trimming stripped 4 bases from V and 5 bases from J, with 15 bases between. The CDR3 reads CASSRSGLGNNEQFF. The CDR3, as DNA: TGTGCCAGCAGCCGCTCAGGACTCGGCAACAATGAGCAGTTCTTC.

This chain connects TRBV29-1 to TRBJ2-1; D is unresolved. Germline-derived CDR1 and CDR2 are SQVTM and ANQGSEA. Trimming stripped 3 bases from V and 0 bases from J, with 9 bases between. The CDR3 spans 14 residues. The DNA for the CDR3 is TGCAGCGTTGATGAGAGGAGCTCCTACAATGAGCAGTTCTTC. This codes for CSVDERSSYNEQFF.

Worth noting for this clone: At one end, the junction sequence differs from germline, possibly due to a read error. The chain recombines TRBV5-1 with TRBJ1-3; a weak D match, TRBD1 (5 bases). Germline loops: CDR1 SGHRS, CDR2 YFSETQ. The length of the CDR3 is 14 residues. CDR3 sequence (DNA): TGCGCCAGCAGGTTGGGGAACAGGGGAAACACCATATATTTT. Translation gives CASRLGNRGNTIYF.

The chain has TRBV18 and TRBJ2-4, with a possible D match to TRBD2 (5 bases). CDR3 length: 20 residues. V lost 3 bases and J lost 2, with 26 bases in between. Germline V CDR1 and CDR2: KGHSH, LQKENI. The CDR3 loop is CASSPVVSGLGSGTKNIQYF. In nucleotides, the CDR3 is TGTGCCAGCTCACCGGTAGTTAGTGGCTTGGGGAGTGGAACCAAAAACATTCAGTACTTC. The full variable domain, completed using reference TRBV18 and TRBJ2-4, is NAGVMQNPRHLVRRRGQEARLRCSPMKGHSHVYWYRQLPEEGLKFMVYLQKENIIDESGMPKERFSAEFPKEGPSILRIQQVVRGDSAAYFCASSPVVSGLGSGTKNIQYFGAGTRLSVL.

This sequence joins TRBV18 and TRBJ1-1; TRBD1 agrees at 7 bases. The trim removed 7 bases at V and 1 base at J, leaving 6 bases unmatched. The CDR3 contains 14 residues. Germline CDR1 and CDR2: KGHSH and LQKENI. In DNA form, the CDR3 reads TGTGCCAGCTTCCTTGGGACAGCGAACACTGAAGCTTTCTTT. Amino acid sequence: CASFLGTANTEAFF.

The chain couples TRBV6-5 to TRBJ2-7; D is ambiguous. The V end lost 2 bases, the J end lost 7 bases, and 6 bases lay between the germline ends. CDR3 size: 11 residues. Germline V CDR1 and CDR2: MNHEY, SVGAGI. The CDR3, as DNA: TGTGCCAGCAGTTACAATCGGGAGCAGTACTTC. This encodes CASSYNREQYF.

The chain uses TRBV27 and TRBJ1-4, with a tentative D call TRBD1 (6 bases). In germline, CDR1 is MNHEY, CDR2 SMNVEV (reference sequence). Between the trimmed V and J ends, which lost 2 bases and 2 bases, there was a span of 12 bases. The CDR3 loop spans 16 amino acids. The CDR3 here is CASSLGLRGTNEKLFF. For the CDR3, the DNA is TGTGCCAGCAGTTTAGGGTTAAGGGGGACTAATGAAAAACTGTTTTTT.

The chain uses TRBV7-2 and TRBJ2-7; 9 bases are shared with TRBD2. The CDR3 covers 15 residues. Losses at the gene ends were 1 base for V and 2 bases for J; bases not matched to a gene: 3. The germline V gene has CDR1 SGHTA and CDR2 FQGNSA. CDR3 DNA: TGTGCCAGCAGCTTAGGGACTAGCGTGGCCTACGAGCAGTACTTC. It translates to CASSLGTSVAYEQYF.

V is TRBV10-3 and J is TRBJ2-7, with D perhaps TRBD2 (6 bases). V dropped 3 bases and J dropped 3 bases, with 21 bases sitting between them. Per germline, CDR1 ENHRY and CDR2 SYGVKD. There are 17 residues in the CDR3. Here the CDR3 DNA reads TGTGCCATCAGTGATTTTTTCGGGGGTACGTCCTTCTACGAGCAGTACTTC. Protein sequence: CAISDFFGGTSFYEQYF.

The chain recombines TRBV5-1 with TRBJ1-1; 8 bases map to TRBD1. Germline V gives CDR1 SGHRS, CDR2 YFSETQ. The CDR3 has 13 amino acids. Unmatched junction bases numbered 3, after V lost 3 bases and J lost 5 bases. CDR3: CASSWGQETEAFF. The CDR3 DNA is TGCGCCAGCAGCTGGGGACAGGAGACTGAAGCTTTCTTT. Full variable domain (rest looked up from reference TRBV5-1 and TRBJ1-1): KAGVTQTPRYLIKTRGQQVTLSCSPISGHRSVSWYQQTPGQGLQFLFEYFSETQRNKGNFPGRFSGRQFSNSRSEMNVSTLELGDSALYLCASSWGQETEAFFGQGTRLTVV.

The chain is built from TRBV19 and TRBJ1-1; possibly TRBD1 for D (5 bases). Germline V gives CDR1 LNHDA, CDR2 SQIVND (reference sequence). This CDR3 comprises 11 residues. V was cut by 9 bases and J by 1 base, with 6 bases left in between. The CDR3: CASRENTEAFF. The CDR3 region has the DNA TGTGCCAGCAGGGAGAACACTGAAGCTTTCTTT.

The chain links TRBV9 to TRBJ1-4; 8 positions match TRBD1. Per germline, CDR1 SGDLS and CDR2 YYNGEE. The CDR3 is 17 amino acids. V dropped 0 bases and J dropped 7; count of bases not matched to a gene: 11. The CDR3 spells CASSVGPTGTGSEKLFF. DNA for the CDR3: TGTGCCAGCAGCGTAGGGCCCACCGGGACAGGCAGTGAAAAACTGTTTTTT.

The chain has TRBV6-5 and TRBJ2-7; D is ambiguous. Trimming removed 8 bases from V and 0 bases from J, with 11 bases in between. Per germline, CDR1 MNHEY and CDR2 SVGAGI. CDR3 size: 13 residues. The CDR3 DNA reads TGTGCCAGCGGTTTGTCCTCCTCCTACGAGCAGTACTTC. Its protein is CASGLSSSYEQYF.

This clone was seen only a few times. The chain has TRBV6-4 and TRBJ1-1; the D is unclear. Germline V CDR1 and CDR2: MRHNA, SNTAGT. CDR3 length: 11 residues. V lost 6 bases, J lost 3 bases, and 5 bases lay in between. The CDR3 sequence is CASREYTEAFF. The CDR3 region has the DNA TGTGCCAGCAGGGAGTACACTGAAGCTTTCTTT.

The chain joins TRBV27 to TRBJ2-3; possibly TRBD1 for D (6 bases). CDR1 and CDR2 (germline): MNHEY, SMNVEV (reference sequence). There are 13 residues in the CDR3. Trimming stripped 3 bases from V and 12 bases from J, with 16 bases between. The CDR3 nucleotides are TGTGCCAGCAGTTTCCACCCAGGGGTAAACCAGTATTTT. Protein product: CASSFHPGVNQYF.

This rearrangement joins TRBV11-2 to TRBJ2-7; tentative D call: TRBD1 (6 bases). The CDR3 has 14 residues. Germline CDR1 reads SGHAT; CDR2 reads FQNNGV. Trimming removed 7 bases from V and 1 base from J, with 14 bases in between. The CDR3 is CASISLDRSYEQYF. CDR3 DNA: TGTGCCAGCATCTCATTGGACAGATCCTACGAGCAGTACTTC.

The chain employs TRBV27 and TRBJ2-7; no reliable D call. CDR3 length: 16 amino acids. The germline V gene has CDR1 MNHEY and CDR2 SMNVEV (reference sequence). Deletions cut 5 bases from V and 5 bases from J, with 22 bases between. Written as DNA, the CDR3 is TGTGCCAGCAGTCCCCTCTTAGTAGCTACGTTAAACGAGCAGTACTTC. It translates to CASSPLLVATLNEQYF.

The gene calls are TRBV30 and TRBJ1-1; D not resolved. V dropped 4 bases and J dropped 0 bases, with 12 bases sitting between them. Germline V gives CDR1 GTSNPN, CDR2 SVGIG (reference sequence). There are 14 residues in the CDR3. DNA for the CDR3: TGTGCCTGGACACAGATTCATATGAACACTGAAGCTTTCTTT. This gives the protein CAWTQIHMNTEAFF.

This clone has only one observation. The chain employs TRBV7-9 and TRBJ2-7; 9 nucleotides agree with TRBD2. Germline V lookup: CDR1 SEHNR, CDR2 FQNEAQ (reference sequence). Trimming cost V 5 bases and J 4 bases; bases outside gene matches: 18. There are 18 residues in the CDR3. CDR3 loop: CASSRRPRIAGESYEQYF. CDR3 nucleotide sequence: TGTGCCAGCAGCAGAAGACCTCGAATAGCGGGAGAGAGTTACGAGCAGTACTTC.

CDR3 DNA sequence: TGTGCCAGTAGTATAGGTTCCGGCACAGATACGCAGTATTTT. This sequence encodes CASSIGSGTDTQYF. The V gene is TRBV19, the J gene TRBJ2-3; D is undetermined. Looked up from germline, CDR1 is LNHDA and CDR2 is SQIVND (reference sequence). Trimming took off 1 base at V and 1 base at J, with 6 bases between the two ends. The CDR3 covers 14 residues.

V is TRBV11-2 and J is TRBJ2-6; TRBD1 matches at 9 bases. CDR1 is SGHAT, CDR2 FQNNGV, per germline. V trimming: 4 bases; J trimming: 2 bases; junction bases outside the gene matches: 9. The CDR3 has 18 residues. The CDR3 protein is CASSSGQGNLAGANVLTF. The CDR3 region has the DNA TGTGCCAGCAGCTCGGGACAGGGAAACCTCGCTGGGGCCAACGTCCTGACTTTC.

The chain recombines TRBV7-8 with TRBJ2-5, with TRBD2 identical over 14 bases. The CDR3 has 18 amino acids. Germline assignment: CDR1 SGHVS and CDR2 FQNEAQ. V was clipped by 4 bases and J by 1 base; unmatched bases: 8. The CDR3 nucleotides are TGTGCCAGCAGCTCCCGGACTAGCGGGAGGAAGGTCCAAGAGACCCAGTACTTC. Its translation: CASSSRTSGRKVQETQYF.

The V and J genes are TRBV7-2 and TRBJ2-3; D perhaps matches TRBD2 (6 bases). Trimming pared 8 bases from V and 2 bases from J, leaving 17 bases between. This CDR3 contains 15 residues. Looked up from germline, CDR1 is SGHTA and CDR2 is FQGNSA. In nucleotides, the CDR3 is TGTGCCAGCTCACGAGGCGGGGAGCTCACAGATACGCAGTATTTT. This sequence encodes CASSRGGELTDTQYF.

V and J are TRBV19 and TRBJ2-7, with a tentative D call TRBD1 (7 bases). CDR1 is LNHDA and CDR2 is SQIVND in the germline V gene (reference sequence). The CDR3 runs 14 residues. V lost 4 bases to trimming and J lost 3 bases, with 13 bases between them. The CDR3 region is CASSTGGPLYEQYF. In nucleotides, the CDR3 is TGTGCCAGTAGTACAGGGGGGCCTCTCTACGAGCAGTACTTC.

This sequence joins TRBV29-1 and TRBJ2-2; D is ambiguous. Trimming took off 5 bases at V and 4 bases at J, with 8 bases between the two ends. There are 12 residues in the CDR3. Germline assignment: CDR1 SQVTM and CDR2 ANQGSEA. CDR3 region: CSVPVATGELFF. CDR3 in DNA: TGCAGCGTTCCGGTAGCCACCGGGGAGCTGTTTTTT.